The 14 T cell receptor beta chains reported below all come from one sample, sequenced in a study of sequential checkpoint blockade in melanoma (dated by TCRdb to the late 2010s). The library was produced with the immunoSEQ multiplex PCR assay. TCRdb carries this immuneACCESS record with in-frame sequences only. Its versions omit some clonotypes, under half of them owing to an unresolved V gene in the studies checked, with the rest unexplained. Counted in this sample were roughly 4,500 clones; 23% of them appeared once. The top ten hold roughly 15% of the sample. What the treatment or condition label conveys for this sample: randomized to nivolumab then ipilimumab (arm A) or the reverse (arm B). Sequences were derived from tumor tissue (inferred from file names), sampled from a patient given nivolumab and ipilimumab in sequence. These receptors all stem from a human donor with melanoma.

The V gene is TRBV19, the J gene TRBJ2-7; 10 positions match TRBD1. With 2 bases clipped from V and 3 bases from J, the junction kept 10 bases outside the gene matches. This CDR3 is 17 amino acids long. Per germline, CDR1 LNHDA and CDR2 SQIVND (reference sequence). In DNA form, the CDR3 reads TGTGCCAGTAGTATATTTGGTGGACAGGGGGGTATCTACGAGCAGTACTTC. Translating it yields CASSIFGGQGGIYEQYF.

The V and J genes are TRBV29-1 and TRBJ2-1, with D uncertain. V lost 0 bases to trimming and J lost 8 bases, with 14 bases between them. The CDR3 runs 14 residues. Germline CDR1 and CDR2: SQVTM and ANQGSEA. CDR3 bases: TGCAGCGTTGAAGATCTTCTAGGGTTCGATGAGCAGTTCTTC. Its translation: CSVEDLLGFDEQFF.

This chain uses TRBV5-1 with TRBJ2-2; D gene unclear. Trimming took 4 bases from V and 4 from J, leaving 17 bases between them. The germline V gene encodes CDR1 SGHRS and CDR2 YFSETQ. The CDR3 totals 16 residues. Written as DNA, the CDR3 is TGCGCCAGCAGCCCCTCGCACAGTCGTGGCACCGGGGAGCTGTTTTTT. It yields the protein CASSPSHSRGTGELFF.

This clone was counted ten times or more. Sequence at one end of the junction differs from germline and may be a read error. The J gene is TRBJ2-3, the V gene TRBV6-8; 7 positions match TRBD2. CDR3 length: 15 residues. Germline lookup yields CDR1 MNHGY and CDR2 SAAAGT. The CDR3: CAISRGEGYTDTQYF. The CDR3 region has the DNA TGTGCCATCAGTCGGGGGGAAGGGTACACAGATACGCAGTATTTT.

This clone was detected a few times. The chain recombines TRBV6-8 with TRBJ1-1; D is unresolved. Between the trimmed V and J ends, which lost 2 bases and 1 base, there was a span of 8 bases. The CDR3 is made up of 14 amino acids. Per germline, CDR1 MNHGY and CDR2 SAAAGT. The CDR3 nucleotides are TGTGCCAGCAGTTACAGCCCCGCGAACACTGAAGCTTTCTTT. This codes for CASSYSPANTEAFF.

The chain recombines TRBV11-3 with TRBJ2-3; 11 bases are a match to TRBD2. Germline lookup yields CDR1 SGHNT and CDR2 YENEEA. Losses at the gene ends were 4 bases for V and 2 bases for J; bases not matched to a gene: 5. The CDR3 runs 16 residues. The CDR3 loop is CASSYRTSGFTDTQYF. CDR3 DNA sequence: TGTGCCAGCAGCTACCGGACTAGCGGGTTCACAGATACGCAGTATTTT.

This clone turned up a few times. The V gene is TRBV6-8, the J gene TRBJ2-3, with no clear D. Trimming pared 5 bases from V and 3 bases from J, leaving 9 bases between. The CDR3 has 13 amino acids. The germline V gene has CDR1 MNHGY and CDR2 SAAAGT. The CDR3 nucleotides read TGTGCCAGCAGTGACACCTTTACAGATACGCAGTATTTT. This gives the protein CASSDTFTDTQYF.

Within the sample, this clone is large. The chain carries TRBV15 and TRBJ1-5, with a weak D call TRBD1 (5 bases). The CDR3 contains 17 residues. Germline CDR1 is LNHNV and CDR2 is YYDKDF (reference sequence). V lost 0 bases to trimming and J lost 3 bases, with 15 bases between them. Here the CDR3 DNA reads TGTGCCACCAGCAGAGATCCGGGGGGGGGTTTCAATCAGCCCCAGCATTTT. Translating it yields CATSRDPGGGFNQPQHF. The variable domain in full, with the rest retrieved from reference TRBV15 and TRBJ1-5, is DAMVIQNPRYQVTQFGKPVTLSCSQTLNHNVMYWYQQKSSQAPKLLFHYYDKDFNNEADTPDNFQSRRPNTSFCFLDIRSPGLGDTAMYLCATSRDPGGGFNQPQHFGDGTRLSIL.

This clone counts as medium-sized. The rearrangement uses TRBV11-3 and TRBJ1-1, with TRBD1 identical over 9 bases. Germline V gives CDR1 SGHNT, CDR2 YENEEA. The V gene end was trimmed by 2 bases and the J gene end by 8 bases; junction bases not matched to a gene: 18. This CDR3 has 18 residues. The CDR3, as DNA: TGTGCCAGCAGCTTAATGTGGGGGACAGGGAGAAATCTACAGGAAGCTTTCTTT. Protein: CASSLMWGTGRNLQEAFF.

Within the sample, this clone is medium-sized. The J gene is TRBJ2-7, the V gene TRBV11-3; 8 nucleotides match TRBD2. Germline V CDR1 and CDR2: SGHNT, YENEEA. The junction had 10 bases not matched to a gene; V was cut back by 5 bases and J by 4 bases. The CDR3 has 15 amino acids. The CDR3 bases are TGTGCCAGCAGCCAAATGGCGGGAGGTCCATACGAGCAGTACTTC. Encoded protein: CASSQMAGGPYEQYF.

This CDR3 is CASTALSSGNTIYF. The DNA for the CDR3 is TGTGCCAGCACCGCACTGAGCTCTGGAAACACCATATATTTT. The V gene is TRBV6-8, the J gene TRBJ1-3; D ambiguous. V was cut by 7 bases and J by 0 bases, with 10 bases left in between. Germline V lookup: CDR1 MNHGY, CDR2 SAAAGT. The CDR3 sequence is 14 residues long.

The sample holds many counts of this clone. The CDR3 DNA reads TGTGCCAGCAGCTTAAATGGGGGCCCAGGGGATGGCTACACCTTC. This encodes CASSLNGGPGDGYTF. The genes are TRBV11-3 and TRBJ1-2, with D possibly matching TRBD1 (6 bases). The V end was cut by 2 bases, the J end by 6 bases, with 16 bases between. The CDR3 runs to 15 residues. Per the germline V gene, CDR1 is SGHNT and CDR2 is YENEEA.

Judged by abundance, this clone is medium-sized (0.01 to 0.1%). The chain links TRBV6-8 to TRBJ2-7; tentatively, D is TRBD1 (6 bases). This CDR3 is 13 amino acids long. Germline values: CDR1 MNHGY, CDR2 SAAAGT. With 6 bases removed from V and 3 bases from J, the gap between germline ends came to 12 bases. The CDR3 coding sequence is TGTGCCAGCAGAAGGACAGTGCACTACGAGCAGTACTTC. This translates into CASRRTVHYEQYF.

The chain is built from TRBV9 and TRBJ2-2, with D possibly matching TRBD2 (5 bases). Trimming shortened V by 5 bases and J by 7 bases, and 12 bases separated the two germline ends. Germline V gives CDR1 SGDLS, CDR2 YYNGEE. This CDR3 is 13 amino acids long. CDR3 sequence reads: CASSRGPGGELFF. DNA of the CDR3: TGTGCCAGCAGTCGAGGGCCTGGCGGGGAGCTGTTTTTT.